Listed below are T cell receptor beta chains from one sample, sequenced in a study of cytomegalovirus exposure and HLA in healthy donors. Clones were sequenced by immunoSEQ multiplex PCR, and TCRdb holds only the in-frame ones, with some missing. The repertoire holds 65,000 to 85,000 clones, with 80% to 90% as singletons. The sequencing input was PBMCs. Source of these receptors: a woman in her 30s in good health and CMV-seronegative. Both conserved end residues are part of each CDR3. The D gene is left open where the match is weak. Rows give clone size only sometimes, using once, few, many, or a class for an expanded clone.

v_gene	j_gene	len	abundance	d_gene	CDR3aa	CDR3nt
TRBV19	TRBJ1-5	14	-	-	CASSITGSNQPQHF	TGTGCCAGTAGTATTACGGGGAGCAATCAGCCCCAGCATTTT
TRBV11-2	TRBJ1-3	16	-	-	CASSLAKGLSGNTIYF	TGTGCCAGCAGCTTAGCGAAGGGGCTCTCTGGAAACACCATATATTTT
TRBV9	TRBJ2-3	17	-	TRBD2	CASSVAGGSGYTDTQYF	TGTGCCAGCAGCGTAGCTGGCGGGAGTGGGTACACAGATACGCAGTATTTT
TRBV19	TRBJ1-2	14	-	-	CASSIGRFNYGYTF	TGTGCCAGTAGTATAGGCAGGTTTAACTATGGCTACACCTTC
TRBV29-1	TRBJ1-5	11	-	-	CSVENSQPQHF	TGCAGCGTTGAAAATAGCCAGCCCCAGCATTTT
TRBV5-4	TRBJ1-1	15	few	-	CASSPPGDPNTEAFF	TGTGCCAGCAGCCCTCCGGGGGACCCGAACACTGAAGCTTTCTTT
TRBV6-5	TRBJ2-5	16	-	TRBD2	CASSYSTSGSPETRYF	TGTGCCAGCAGTTACTCGACTAGCGGGAGTCCGGAGACCCGGTACTTC
TRBV5-1	TRBJ1-4	15	-	-	CASNLATATNEKLFF	TGCGCCAGCAACTTGGCTACAGCAACTAATGAAAAACTGTTTTTT
TRBV30	TRBJ2-5	13	-	TRBD2	CAWRASGRETQYF	TGTGCCTGGCGTGCTAGCGGGAGAGAGACCCAGTACTTC
TRBV5-1	TRBJ1-1	16	-	TRBD1	CASSLALTTGATEAFF	TGCGCCAGCAGCTTGGCCCTAACCACAGGGGCCACTGAAGCTTTCTTT
TRBV30	TRBJ1-2	15	-	-	CAWQTGRTVAYGYTF	TGTGCCTGGCAGACAGGTCGAACCGTGGCCTATGGCTACACCTTC
TRBV19	TRBJ1-5	14	-	TRBD1	CASTSGQGPQPQHF	TGTGCCAGTACCTCAGGACAGGGACCTCAGCCCCAGCATTTT
TRBV7-2	TRBJ2-7	15	-	TRBD2	CASSPLFAGVGEQYF	TGTGCCAGCAGCCCCCTCTTCGCGGGAGTGGGCGAGCAGTACTTC
TRBV15	TRBJ2-7	13	once	-	CATSPRVTYEQYF	TGTGCCACCAGCCCCAGGGTCACCTACGAGCAGTACTTC
TRBV5-6	TRBJ1-2	13	-	-	CASSLATGDGYTF	TGTGCCAGCAGCTTGGCCACCGGGGATGGCTACACCTTC
TRBV19	TRBJ2-7	17	-	TRBD2	CASSTPSGTSGIYEQYF	TGTGCCAGTAGTACTCCTTCCGGGACTAGCGGGATCTACGAGCAGTACTTC
TRBV12-5	TRBJ1-1	17	-	TRBD1	CASGRRQGASSGTEAFF	TGTGCTAGTGGACGCAGACAGGGGGCCAGTTCAGGGACTGAAGCTTTCTTT
TRBV19	TRBJ1-3	16	-	TRBD1	CASSIGSGQGRNTIYF	TGTGCCAGTAGTATCGGGTCGGGACAGGGCAGAAACACCATATATTTT
TRBV19	TRBJ1-2	16	once	-	CASSIAPGQPIYGYTF	TGTGCCAGTAGTATAGCCCCTGGACAGCCGATCTATGGCTACACCTTC
TRBV7-3	TRBJ2-7	13	-	TRBD2	CASSLIRGDEQYF	TGTGCCAGCAGCTTAATTCGGGGGGACGAGCAGTACTTC
TRBV4-3	TRBJ2-7	14	-	TRBD1	CASSQEGTDYEQYF	TGCGCCAGCAGCCAAGAAGGGACAGACTACGAGCAGTACTTC
TRBV6-6	TRBJ1-2	14	once	TRBD1	CASSNRDRDYGYTF	TGTGCCAGCAGCAACCGGGACAGAGACTATGGCTACACCTTC
TRBV27	TRBJ2-7	16	-	TRBD2	CASSPKLTSGPYEQYF	TGTGCCAGCAGCCCTAAGCTGACTAGCGGACCCTACGAGCAGTACTTC
TRBV12-2	TRBJ2-3	16	-	-	CASRLAGTWNGSGQYF	TGTGCAAGTCGCTTAGCCGGGACATGGAACGGGTCGGGGCAGTATTTT
TRBV2	TRBJ2-5	15	-	-	CASSAGHVEKETQYF	TGTGCCAGCAGTGCCGGACACGTCGAAAAAGAGACCCAGTACTTC
TRBV5-1	TRBJ2-3	14	few	-	CASSLAVGADTQYF	TGCGCCAGCAGCTTGGCCGTAGGGGCAGATACGCAGTATTTT
TRBV28	TRBJ2-7	15	-	-	CASSFLDRMPYEQYF	TGTGCCAGCAGTTTTCTGGACAGAATGCCCTACGAGCAGTACTTC
TRBV5-1	TRBJ2-7	14	once	TRBD2	CASSLSSGTYEQYF	TGCGCCAGCAGCCTATCTAGCGGGACCTACGAGCAGTACTTC
TRBV6-5	TRBJ1-3	14	-	-	CASRTTGGGNTIYF	TGTGCCAGCAGGACCACGGGGGGAGGCAACACCATATATTTT
TRBV7-2	TRBJ2-7	15	-	TRBD1	CASSLAGTGTYEQYF	TGTGCCAGCAGCTTGGCCGGGACAGGGACCTACGAGCAGTACTTC
TRBV10-3	TRBJ2-3	17	-	TRBD2	CAISDPTTSGRPDTQYF	TGTGCCATCAGTGACCCCACTACTAGCGGGAGACCAGATACGCAGTATTTT
TRBV6-1	TRBJ2-7	17	-	-	CASSEDLGTGVSTEQYF	TGTGCCAGCAGTGAGGATCTGGGGACGGGGGTCTCGACCGAGCAGTACTTC
TRBV19	TRBJ2-3	15	-	-	CASSISAGGTDTQYF	TGTGCCAGTAGTATTTCGGCAGGGGGCACAGATACGCAGTATTTT
TRBV4-2	TRBJ2-3	16	-	TRBD1	CASSPRGQSFTDTQYF	TGTGCCAGCAGCCCCCGGGGACAGTCGTTCACAGATACGCAGTATTTT
TRBV10-3	TRBJ1-1	13	once	-	CAIKWEGNTEAFF	TGTGCCATCAAGTGGGAGGGGAATACTGAAGCTTTCTTT
TRBV6-1	TRBJ2-1	13	-	TRBD2	CASIRLAGAEQFF	TGTGCCAGCATCCGACTAGCGGGAGCGGAGCAGTTCTTC
TRBV6-1	TRBJ2-3	14	-	TRBD2	CAAKLAGATDTQYF	TGTGCCGCAAAACTAGCGGGAGCCACAGATACGCAGTATTTT
TRBV6-4	TRBJ2-3	15	-	TRBD1	CASSLQGEGTDTQYF	TGTGCCAGCAGTCTACAGGGGGAGGGCACAGATACGCAGTATTTT
TRBV5-6	TRBJ2-5	13	-	-	CASSLGRRGAQYF	TGTGCCAGCAGCTTGGGACGGAGGGGCGCCCAGTACTTC
TRBV7-2	TRBJ2-5	15	-	-	CASSPSVGEGETQYF	TGTGCCAGCAGCCCCTCAGTGGGAGAGGGAGAGACCCAGTACTTC
TRBV9	TRBJ2-1	16	-	TRBD2	CASSVATAGAGNEQFF	TGTGCCAGCAGCGTAGCTACGGCGGGAGCCGGCAATGAGCAGTTCTTC
TRBV28	TRBJ1-2	14	-	TRBD1	CASSSGQGARGYTF	TGTGCCAGCAGTTCGGGACAGGGGGCTCGTGGCTACACCTTC
TRBV4-1	TRBJ2-3	15	-	-	CASSPPRSGTDTQYF	TGCGCCAGCAGCCCCCCCCGTTCAGGTACAGATACGCAGTATTTT
TRBV5-1	TRBJ2-2	15	-	-	CASSPSFPNTGELFF	TGCGCCAGCAGCCCCTCCTTCCCCAACACCGGGGAGCTGTTTTTT
TRBV29-1	TRBJ2-1	12	-	-	CSVAPRNNEQFF	TGCAGCGTTGCCCCGAGAAACAATGAGCAGTTCTTC
TRBV2	TRBJ2-5	13	-	-	CASSEVQGETQYF	TGTGCCAGCAGTGAAGTTCAGGGAGAGACCCAGTACTTC
TRBV19	TRBJ2-3	17	-	TRBD1	CASSIAGQTGVTDTQYF	TGTGCCAGTAGTATAGCGGGGCAGACAGGGGTCACAGATACGCAGTATTTT
TRBV18	TRBJ1-1	14	-	-	CASSPRGPGTEAFF	TGTGCCAGCTCACCAAGGGGTCCGGGCACTGAAGCTTTCTTT
TRBV6-4	TRBJ1-6	15	-	-	CASSDSETDNSPLHF	TGTGCCAGCAGTGACTCAGAGACAGATAATTCACCCCTCCACTTT
TRBV27	TRBJ1-4	18	-	-	CASSPTVNALATNEKLFF	TGTGCCAGCAGTCCGACAGTTAACGCCCTCGCAACTAATGAAAAACTGTTTTTT
TRBV9	TRBJ2-7	13	-	-	CASSVAGIHEQYF	TGTGCCAGCAGCGTAGCGGGTATCCACGAGCAGTACTTC
TRBV21-1	TRBJ1-4	17	-	-	CASSKSPGGSTNEKLFF	TGTGCCAGCAGCAAATCTCCAGGGGGCTCAACTAATGAAAAACTGTTTTTT
TRBV5-1	TRBJ2-7	13	-	-	CASSFGWSYEQYF	TGCGCCAGCAGCTTTGGGTGGAGCTACGAGCAGTACTTC